This TCR beta chain was captured in a study of cytomegalovirus exposure and HLA in healthy donors. Study in general: Among several hundred genotyped donors, 65% to 90% fell in the Caucasian-associated ancestry cluster.

This clone was picked up one time. Sampled while nominally healthy, donors likely had unrecorded immune exposures. Vbeta (60) and Jbeta (13) primers were used in the PCR. Assay used: immunoSEQ multiplex PCR; TCRdb lists only in-frame clones, some missing. The sample records 150,000 or so clones, about 76% being singletons. Sequenced material: PBMCs. The TCR was taken from a man aged 25-40 years in good health and CMV-seropositive.

The CDR3: CAPRGRSGEAFF. The CDR3 region has the DNA TGTGCCCCCCGGGGGAGGTCGGGTGAAGCTTTCTTT. This rearrangement joins TRBV2 to TRBJ1-1, with D perhaps TRBD1 (5 bases). Germline V gives CDR1 SNHLY, CDR2 FYNNEI. Between the trimmed V and J ends, which lost 11 bases and 7 bases, there was a span of 17 bases. CDR3 length: 12 residues.